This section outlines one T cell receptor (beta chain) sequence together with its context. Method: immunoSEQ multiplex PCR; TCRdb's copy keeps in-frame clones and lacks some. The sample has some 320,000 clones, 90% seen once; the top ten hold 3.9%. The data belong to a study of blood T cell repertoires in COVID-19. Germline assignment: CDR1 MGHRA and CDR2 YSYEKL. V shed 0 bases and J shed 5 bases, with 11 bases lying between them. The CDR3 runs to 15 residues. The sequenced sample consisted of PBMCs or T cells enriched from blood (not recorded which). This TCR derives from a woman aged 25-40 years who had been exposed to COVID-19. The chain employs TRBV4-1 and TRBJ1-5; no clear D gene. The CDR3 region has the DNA TGCGCCAGCAGCCAAGATGGGCAGATGGATCAGCCCCAGCATTTT. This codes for CASSQDGQMDQPQHF.